Shown below are 25 T cell receptor beta chains from a single sample sequenced in a study of beta chain features in type 1 diabetes. All of the isolated RNA was reverse transcribed, so expressed TCRB transcripts were sequenced. The repertoire was sequenced with immunoSEQ multiplex PCR; TCRdb's copy has only in-frame clones and lacks some. The data show roughly 230,000 clones, 9.6% seen once. The sequenced sample consisted of naive CD4+ T cells from blood. The receptors stem from a woman aged 18-29 years in good health.

This clone was detected only a few times. The chain joins TRBV6-5 to TRBJ2-5; D gene uncertain. The CDR3 has 14 residues. Germline V gene lookup returns CDR1 MNHEY and CDR2 SVGAGI. V dropped 0 bases and J dropped 3 bases, with 8 bases sitting between them. CDR3 residues: CASSYSPQKETQYF. The CDR3 DNA reads TGTGCCAGCAGTTACTCGCCCCAGAAAGAGACCCAGTACTTC.

The chain links TRBV11-2 to TRBJ2-4; D unclear. The germline V gene has CDR1 SGHAT and CDR2 FQNNGV. There are 13 residues in the CDR3. V lost 8 bases to trimming and J lost 3 bases, with 11 bases between them. The CDR3 sequence: CASGLRGKNIQYF. The CDR3 DNA is TGTGCCAGCGGGTTAAGAGGCAAAAACATTCAGTACTTC.

This clone has a handful of counts. The sample contains more than one DNA sequence encoding this CDR3. The chain couples TRBV18 to TRBJ2-7; D is possibly TRBD2 (5 bases). V gave up 0 bases and J gave up 0 bases, with 9 bases separating them. The CDR3 sequence is 15 residues long. CDR1 is KGHSH, CDR2 LQKENI, per germline. The CDR3 DNA reads TGTGCCAGCTCACCACCGAGCGGTTCCTCCTACGAGCAGTACTTC. Its translation: CASSPPSGSSYEQYF.

This clone has just a few counts. CDR3 coding DNA: TGTGCCAGCAGCTTAGGACTAGCGGGAGACGAGCAGTACTTC. This encodes CASSLGLAGDEQYF. The chain couples TRBV5-4 to TRBJ2-7, with 13 bases fitting TRBD2. The CDR3 consists of 14 residues. CDR1 is SGHNT and CDR2 is YYREEE in the germline V gene (reference sequence). V lost 2 bases to trimming and J lost 5 bases; unmatched junction nucleotides: 1. The complete variable domain, with remaining parts taken from reference TRBV5-4 and TRBJ2-7, reads ETGVTQSPTHLIKTRGQQVTLRCSSQSGHNTVSWYQQALGQGPQFIFQYYREEENGRGNFPPRFSGLQFPNYSSELNVNALELDDSALYLCASSLGLAGDEQYFGPGTRLTVT.

This chain joins TRBV6-6 and TRBJ1-4, with D hard to call. Deletions cut 0 bases from V and 2 bases from J, with 7 bases between. The CDR3 extends over 15 amino acids. Germline V gene sequence: CDR1 MNHNY, CDR2 SVGAGI (reference sequence). CDR3 amino acids: CASSYSRVTNEKLFF. The CDR3 nucleotides are TGTGCCAGCAGTTACTCACGGGTTACTAATGAAAAACTGTTTTTT.

This clone occurred a few times. The CDR3 protein is CASSGGDGEKETQYF. CDR3 DNA: TGTGCCAGCAGTGGCGGGGACGGAGAGAAAGAGACCCAGTACTTC. This rearrangement joins TRBV6-1 to TRBJ2-5; TRBD2 is a possible D gene (6 bases). CDR3 length equals 15 residues. Germline loops: CDR1 MNHNS, CDR2 SASEGT. V lost 4 bases and J 3 bases, leaving 15 bases between the germline ends.

This chain joins TRBV5-1 and TRBJ1-1; 7 bases map to TRBD1. CDR1 is SGHRS, CDR2 YFSETQ, per germline. There are 15 residues in the CDR3. The V gene end was trimmed by 0 bases and the J gene end by 1 base; junction bases not matched to a gene: 3. CDR3 residues: CASSLGRTGNTEAFF. Here the CDR3 DNA reads TGCGCCAGCAGCTTGGGTAGGACAGGGAACACTGAAGCTTTCTTT. The variable domain in full, completed from reference TRBV5-1 and TRBJ1-1, reads KAGVTQTPRYLIKTRGQQVTLSCSPISGHRSVSWYQQTPGQGLQFLFEYFSETQRNKGNFPGRFSGRQFSNSRSEMNVSTLELGDSALYLCASSLGRTGNTEAFFGQGTRLTVV.

This clone appeared a few times. The gene calls are TRBV2 and TRBJ1-1; no definite D call. Germline V gene sequence: CDR1 SNHLY, CDR2 FYNNEI. This CDR3 is built from 14 residues. Trimming removed 1 base at V and 11 bases at J, with 17 bases between. CDR3 nucleotide sequence: TGTGCCAGCAGTGAAGTTGGGTTAGGAGGAGGCGCTTTCTTT. Protein sequence: CASSEVGLGGGAFF.

This chain joins TRBV5-1 and TRBJ2-3; tentatively, D is TRBD1 (5 bases). Germline V gene lookup returns CDR1 SGHRS and CDR2 YFSETQ. The germline V and J ends were trimmed by 4 bases and 4 bases, with 16 bases remaining between them. The CDR3 sequence is 15 residues long. Here the CDR3 reads CASSRRQGSPDTQYF. In nucleotides, the CDR3 is TGCGCCAGCAGCCGACGCCAGGGCTCGCCAGATACGCAGTATTTT.

There are a few counts of this clone. V usage is TRBV28 and J usage is TRBJ2-3; perhaps TRBD1 as D (6 bases). With 10 bases removed from V and 2 bases from J, the gap between germline ends came to 10 bases. The germline V gene has CDR1 MDHEN and CDR2 SYDVKM. The CDR3 sequence is 12 residues long. CDR3 nucleotides: TGTGCCACCGACAGGAACACAGATACGCAGTATTTT. As protein: CATDRNTDTQYF.

This clone turned up a few times. At one boundary the junction diverges from the germline segment, which might be a read error. V and J are TRBV6-1 and TRBJ1-6; D not certain. CDR3 size: 12 residues. Germline V lookup: CDR1 MNHNS, CDR2 SASEGT. The CDR3: CASSEAGEKEGF. CDR3 nucleotide sequence: TGTGCCAGCAGTGAAGCCGGGGAGAAGGAGGGCTTT.

This clone was seen more than once but under ten times. The V call is TRBV4-1, the J call TRBJ2-2, with 7 nucleotides matching TRBD1. V shed 0 bases and J 0 bases; nucleotides not matched to a gene: 4. The CDR3 loop spans 17 amino acids. The germline CDR1 and CDR2 sequences are MGHRA and YSYEKL. The CDR3 nucleotides read TGCGCCAGCAGCCAAGATCGGGACAGCGCGAACACCGGGGAGCTGTTTTTT. It is translated as CASSQDRDSANTGELFF.

This chain links TRBV5-1 with TRBJ2-5, with 8 positions matching TRBD2. The length of the CDR3 is 14 residues. Germline assignment: CDR1 SGHRS and CDR2 YFSETQ. V gave up 4 bases and J gave up 4 bases; unmatched junction bases: 6. This CDR3 is CASSVTSGGETQYF. The CDR3 DNA reads as TGCGCCAGCAGCGTCACTAGCGGAGGAGAGACCCAGTACTTC.

The V and J genes are TRBV19 and TRBJ1-5; no clear D gene. From germline, CDR1 is LNHDA and CDR2 SQIVND (reference sequence). The CDR3 sequence is 14 residues long. V was shortened by 3 bases and J by 11 bases, with 17 bases between the two germline ends. The CDR3 loop is CASSMEGRRLSQHF. The CDR3 coding sequence is TGTGCCAGTAGTATGGAAGGGAGACGCTTGTCCCAGCATTTT.

The chain uses TRBV30 and TRBJ2-7; no clear D. Germline V gives CDR1 GTSNPN, CDR2 SVGIG (reference sequence). Trimming took off 3 bases at V and 4 bases at J, with 16 bases between the two ends. The CDR3 loop spans 14 amino acids. This CDR3 reads CAWSMGRVWYEQYF. The CDR3 DNA is TGTGCCTGGAGCATGGGTCGGGTTTGGTACGAGCAGTACTTC.

The CDR3 bases are TGTGCCTGGGGACAGGGTGGAAACACCATATATTTT. Amino acid sequence: CAWGQGGNTIYF. The rearrangement joins TRBV30 to TRBJ1-3; 8 nucleotides agree with TRBD1. V was clipped by 5 bases and J by 3 bases; unmatched bases: 0. The CDR3 contains 12 residues. Germline lookup yields CDR1 GTSNPN and CDR2 SVGIG (reference sequence).

Only a few counts were recorded for this clone. J is TRBJ1-1 and V is TRBV23-1; 10 positions agree with TRBD1. TRBV23-1 is noted as an ORF with a role that remains uncertain. The V gene end was trimmed by 4 bases and the J gene end by 3 bases; junction bases not matched to a gene: 5. The CDR3 contains 15 residues. In nucleotides, the CDR3 is TGCGCCAGCAGTCCGGGACAGGGGAAGGACACTGAAGCTTTCTTT. The encoded protein is CASSPGQGKDTEAFF.

This clone occurred a few times. This sequence joins TRBV6-5 and TRBJ1-1; no reliable D call. Germline loops: CDR1 MNHEY, CDR2 SVGAGI. CDR3 size: 14 residues. Trimming removed 3 bases from V and 0 bases from J, with 8 bases in between. CDR3 sequence (DNA): TGTGCCAGCAGTTATAGCGAATTGAACACTGAAGCTTTCTTT. It yields the protein CASSYSELNTEAFF.

In its sample, this clone was seen a few times. The V call is TRBV7-8, the J call TRBJ2-5; 9 nucleotides line up with TRBD2. The CDR3 consists of 16 residues. CDR1 and CDR2 from the germline V gene are SGHVS and FQNEAQ. The V and J ends lost 0 bases and 5 bases, in that order; junction bases with no gene match: 7. Written as DNA, the CDR3 is TGTGCCAGCAGCTTAGCGGGGGCGGGAGGGACGGAGACCCAGTACTTC. Translation: CASSLAGAGGTETQYF.

Details on this clone: At one of its ends the junction is not consistent with the germline gene, which may arise from a read error. The rearrangement joins TRBV5-4 to TRBJ1-2, with 9 bases aligning to TRBD1. Germline V lookup: CDR1 SGHNT, CDR2 YYREEE (reference sequence). The CDR3 has 13 residues. This CDR3 reads CASGLRQGDGYTF. The CDR3 DNA reads as TGTGCCAGCGGCTTGAGACAGGGGGATGGCTACACCTTC.

This clone occurred a few times. The V gene is TRBV5-1, the J gene TRBJ2-1; 10 bases line up with TRBD2. CDR3 size: 13 residues. CDR1 is SGHRS and CDR2 is YFSETQ in the germline V gene. Trimming took 5 bases from V and 6 from J; bases not matched to a gene: 2. The CDR3 is CASSGTSANEQFF. The CDR3 region has the DNA TGCGCCAGCAGTGGGACTAGCGCCAATGAGCAGTTCTTC. Full variable domain (outside the CDR3, taken from reference TRBV5-1 and TRBJ2-1): KAGVTQTPRYLIKTRGQQVTLSCSPISGHRSVSWYQQTPGQGLQFLFEYFSETQRNKGNFPGRFSGRQFSNSRSEMNVSTLELGDSALYLCASSGTSANEQFFGPGTRLTVL.

This chain connects TRBV19 to TRBJ2-2; TRBD2 matches 10 bases. Germline V gene sequence: CDR1 LNHDA, CDR2 SQIVND (reference sequence). The CDR3 runs 15 residues. J lost 6 bases, V lost 3 bases, and 4 bases had no gene match. The DNA for the CDR3 is TGTGCCAGTAGTATCCTAGCGGGAGTGCCCGGGGAGCTGTTTTTT. As protein: CASSILAGVPGELFF.

The chain links TRBV29-1 to TRBJ2-1, with TRBD2 matching 11 bases. Germline CDR1 reads SQVTM; CDR2 reads ANQGSEA. Germline trimming cut 8 bases from V and 9 bases from J; bases unmatched to any gene: 21. The length of the CDR3 is 17 residues. The CDR3 sequence: CSFLGLAEPRPTPEQFF. CDR3 nucleotides: TGCAGCTTCCTGGGACTAGCGGAACCGAGACCAACACCTGAGCAGTTCTTC.

This clone was counted only a few times. V is TRBV9 and J is TRBJ1-1; unclear D gene. Germline CDR1 SGDLS, CDR2 YYNGEE. Trimming pared 0 bases from V and 1 base from J, leaving 10 bases between. The CDR3 loop spans 15 amino acids. The CDR3 sequence: CASSVVMTGNTEAFF. As DNA, the CDR3 is TGTGCCAGCAGCGTAGTGATGACGGGGAACACTGAAGCTTTCTTT.

The chain is built from TRBV2 and TRBJ2-1; TRBD1 aligns across 8 bases. V shed 4 bases, J shed 4 bases, and the junction held 0 bases outside the gene matches. Germline loops: CDR1 SNHLY, CDR2 FYNNEI. The CDR3 spans 13 residues. CDR3 sequence (DNA): TGTGCCAGCAGTGGGGACAGGTACAATGAGCAGTTCTTC. It codes for CASSGDRYNEQFF.